These 28 T cell receptor beta chains share one sample of origin, sequenced in a study of shared clonotypes between healthy human individuals. Profiling relied on immunoSEQ multiplex PCR, and the TCRdb table lists in-frame clones only, not all of them. The sample contains about 2.5 million clones, around 92% of which appear only once. The sample taken for sequencing was naive CD4+ T cells from PBMCs. Subset specified: CD45RA+ positively selected. The receptor set was obtained from a man aged 18 to 30 in good health. Some clones in this sample may be carry-over from other donors' samples.

This clone was picked up one time. The chain uses TRBV6-6 and TRBJ2-3; D is possibly TRBD2 (6 bases). V was trimmed by 2 bases and J by 5 bases, leaving 17 bases between them. The CDR3 totals 16 residues. CDR1 is MNHNY and CDR2 is SVGAGI in the germline V gene (reference sequence). The CDR3 protein is CASSYGWGLPIDTQYF. Here the CDR3 DNA reads TGTGCCAGCAGTTACGGGTGGGGACTCCCAATAGATACGCAGTATTTT.

This chain joins TRBV7-8 and TRBJ1-4; weak D call: TRBD1 (5 bases). Trimming pared 5 bases from V and 5 bases from J, leaving 15 bases between. CDR3 length: 15 residues. The germline V gene has CDR1 SGHVS and CDR2 FQNEAQ. This chain's CDR3 is CASSQMSRVNEKLFF. CDR3 bases: TGTGCCAGCAGCCAGATGAGCAGGGTAAATGAAAAACTGTTTTTT.

This chain links TRBV5-1 with TRBJ1-5; no clear D gene. Trimming took 0 bases from V and 7 from J, leaving 8 bases between them. The CDR3 sequence is 13 residues long. Germline values: CDR1 SGHRS, CDR2 YFSETQ. The CDR3 is CASSLEGRQPQHF. For the CDR3, the DNA is TGCGCCAGCAGCTTGGAGGGCCGGCAGCCCCAGCATTTT.

A remark on this clone: Other nucleotide sequences in the sample specify the same CDR3. V gene TRBV5-1 combines with J gene TRBJ1-5; D call uncertain. Trimming left V 0 bases short and J 3 bases short, with 7 bases between. CDR3 length: 14 amino acids. The V gene's germline CDR1 is SGHRS and CDR2 YFSETQ. CDR3: CASSLDGVNQPQHF. In DNA, the CDR3 is TGCGCCAGCAGCTTGGACGGTGTCAATCAGCCCCAGCATTTT.

The J gene is TRBJ2-7, the V gene TRBV20-1; D ambiguous. CDR1 and CDR2 from the germline V gene are DFQATT and SNEGSKA (reference sequence). The CDR3 covers 11 residues. Trimming took 5 bases from V and 2 from J, leaving 7 bases between them. The CDR3 here is CSASHAYEQYF. CDR3 DNA sequence: TGCAGTGCTTCCCACGCCTACGAGCAGTACTTC.

This chain connects TRBV11-3 to TRBJ2-3, with D perhaps assigned TRBD1 or TRBD2 (6 bases each). Germline-derived CDR1 and CDR2 are SGHNT and YENEEA. The CDR3 consists of 16 residues. The V end was cut by 6 bases, the J end by 1 base, with 17 bases between. The chain's CDR3 is CASSTGGPEGTDTQYF. DNA of the CDR3: TGTGCCAGCAGTACTGGGGGGCCGGAGGGCACAGATACGCAGTATTTT.

The chain is built from TRBV7-2 and TRBJ2-6; no reliable D call. The V end was cut by 5 bases, the J end by 0 bases, with 5 bases between. This CDR3 spans 14 amino acids. Germline CDR1 SGHTA, CDR2 FQGNSA. The CDR3 sequence is CASSPTSGANVLTF. The CDR3 bases are TGTGCCAGCAGCCCCACCTCTGGGGCCAACGTCCTGACTTTC.

Concerning this clone: This CDR3 is also generated by other DNA sequences in the sample. The rearrangement joins TRBV28 to TRBJ1-4; 11 bases fit TRBD1. This CDR3 is built from 15 residues. The junction had 3 bases not matched to a gene; V was cut back by 1 base and J by 8 bases. Germline-derived CDR1 and CDR2 are MDHEN and SYDVKM. As DNA, the CDR3 is TGTGCCAGCAGTTTATCGGACAGGGGGCGGGAAAAACTGTTTTTT. Translating it yields CASSLSDRGREKLFF. The whole variable domain, filled in from reference TRBV28 and TRBJ1-4, reads DVKVTQSSRYLVKRTGEKVFLECVQDMDHENMFWYRQDPGLGLRLIYFSYDVKMKEKGDIPEGYSVSREKKERFSLILESASTNQTSMYLCASSLSDRGREKLFFGSGTQLSVL.

Remarks on this clone: The same CDR3 is also encoded by other DNA sequences in this sample. The rearrangement uses TRBV28 and TRBJ1-1; D may be TRBD1 (6 bases). The V gene lost 6 bases and the J gene lost 1 base, with 9 bases spanning the gap. The CDR3 covers 13 residues. The germline V gene encodes CDR1 MDHEN and CDR2 SYDVKM. CDR3 protein: CASSRQANTEAFF. CDR3 nucleotide sequence: TGTGCCAGCAGCCGACAGGCGAACACTGAAGCTTTCTTT.

The V and J genes are TRBV28 and TRBJ2-5; 12 bases map to TRBD2. Losses at the gene ends were 7 bases for V and 5 bases for J; bases not matched to a gene: 11. This CDR3 has 16 amino acids. Germline-derived CDR1 and CDR2 are MDHEN and SYDVKM. The CDR3 region has the DNA TGTGCCAGCACCCCAGGAGGACTAGCGGGAAGGGAGACCCAGTACTTC. Amino acids: CASTPGGLAGRETQYF.

The chain carries TRBV29-1 and TRBJ1-1; D ambiguous. With 3 bases removed from V and 1 base from J, the gap between germline ends came to 15 bases. The germline CDR1 and CDR2 sequences are SQVTM and ANQGSEA. This CDR3 contains 15 residues. CDR3 DNA: TGCAGCGTTGACCCGCAGTCTTACGCGAACACTGAAGCTTTCTTT. It yields the protein CSVDPQSYANTEAFF. Together with reference TRBV29-1 and TRBJ1-1, the CDR3 gives the full variable domain: SAVISQKPSRDICQRGTSLTIQCQVDSQVTMMFWYRQQPGQSLTLIATANQGSEATYESGFVIDKFPISRPNLTFSTLTVSNMSPEDSSIYLCSVDPQSYANTEAFFGQGTRLTVV.

Points on this clone: Other DNA sequences from this sample encode an identical CDR3 as well. The chain uses TRBV20-1 and TRBJ2-7, with D unresolved. V lost 3 bases, J lost 3 bases, and 6 bases lay in between. This CDR3 is built from 11 residues. In germline, CDR1 is DFQATT, CDR2 SNEGSKA (reference sequence). The CDR3 region has the DNA TGCAGTGCTAGCCGCGGCTACGAGCAGTACTTC. It yields the protein CSASRGYEQYF.

The rearrangement uses TRBV6-1 and TRBJ2-7; D unclear. CDR1 is MNHNS and CDR2 is SASEGT in the germline V gene. V dropped 2 bases and J dropped 3 bases, with 14 bases sitting between them. The CDR3 runs to 15 residues. The CDR3 reads CASSESINNGYEQYF. In DNA, the CDR3 is TGTGCCAGCAGTGAAAGTATCAACAATGGCTACGAGCAGTACTTC.

The J gene is TRBJ1-5, the V gene TRBV6-6; possible D gene TRBD1, 6 bases. Germline V gene sequence: CDR1 MNHNY, CDR2 SVGAGI (reference sequence). The V and J ends lost 10 bases and 6 bases respectively, with 19 bases between them. This CDR3 spans 14 amino acids. DNA of the CDR3: TGTGCCACACAACGGGAGGGGGGAGGTCAGCCCCAGCATTTT. It yields the protein CATQREGGGQPQHF.

The CDR3 nucleotides are TGTGCCAGCAGTTTTAGGGTAACGGGCACCGGGGAGCTGTTTTTT. It yields the protein CASSFRVTGTGELFF. V is TRBV28 and J is TRBJ2-2; D not certain. Germline V gene lookup returns CDR1 MDHEN and CDR2 SYDVKM. The CDR3 sequence is 15 residues long. V was clipped by 3 bases and J by 4 bases, with 12 bases between them.

Here the CDR3 DNA reads TGTGCCAGCAGCGCATTCGGGGGGGGTCCCTACGAGCAGTACTTC. Translation gives CASSAFGGGPYEQYF. V and J are TRBV11-2 and TRBJ2-7; 8 positions match TRBD2. The V segment lost 5 bases and the J segment 2 bases; nucleotides outside the gene matches: 8. CDR1 is SGHAT and CDR2 is FQNNGV in the germline V gene. The CDR3 sequence is 15 residues long. The variable domain in full, completed from reference TRBV11-2 and TRBJ2-7, reads EAGVAQSPRYKIIEKRQSVAFWCNPISGHATLYWYQQILGQGPKLLIQFQNNGVVDDSQLPKDRFSAERLKGVDSTLKIQPAKLEDSAVYLCASSAFGGGPYEQYFGPGTRLTVT.

The V call is TRBV11-3, the J call TRBJ2-1; 10 bases match TRBD2. The CDR3 spans 17 residues. The germline gives CDR1 SGHNT, CDR2 YENEEA. Losses at the gene ends were 4 bases for V and 5 bases for J; bases not matched to a gene: 11. CDR3 region: CASSSRASGSRNNEQFF. In DNA, the CDR3 is TGTGCCAGCAGCTCCAGAGCTAGCGGGAGCCGCAACAATGAGCAGTTCTTC.

The count of this clone is one. The chain is built from TRBV30 and TRBJ2-7; D is tentatively TRBD1 or TRBD2 (6 bases each). CDR3 size: 16 residues. Germline values: CDR1 GTSNPN, CDR2 SVGIG (reference sequence). V was clipped by 3 bases and J by 2 bases, with 20 bases between them. CDR3 region: CAWSPAGGLTAYEQYF. The CDR3 DNA reads as TGTGCCTGGAGCCCCGCCGGGGGCTTAACCGCCTACGAGCAGTACTTC.

Concerning this clone: This CDR3 is also generated by other DNA sequences in the sample. This rearrangement joins TRBV18 to TRBJ2-7; D remains unclear. The V end was cut by 4 bases, the J end by 4 bases, with 5 bases between. In germline, CDR1 is KGHSH, CDR2 LQKENI. The CDR3 runs 11 residues. The chain's CDR3 is CASSRGYEQYF. In DNA form, the CDR3 reads TGTGCCAGCTCACGAGGTTACGAGCAGTACTTC.

J is TRBJ2-5 and V is TRBV12-1; the table gives TRBD2 as D, unverified against the DNA. TRBV12-1 is noted as a pseudogene. The CDR3 extends over 14 amino acids. The DNA of the CDR3 is TGTGCCAGCAGCAGACTACCTAGCGAGCGGACCCAGTACTTC. It translates to CASSRLPSERTQYF.

The chain combines TRBV7-3 with TRBJ2-2; 12 nucleotides align to TRBD2. Trimming removed 4 bases from V and 7 bases from J; junction bases left unmatched: 10. Germline V gene lookup returns CDR1 SGHTA and CDR2 FQGTGA. The CDR3 totals 17 residues. This chain's CDR3 is CASSSATSGRGGGELFF. The CDR3 DNA sequence: TGTGCCAGCAGCTCTGCGACTAGCGGGAGAGGGGGCGGGGAGCTGTTTTTT. Full variable domain (missing parts from reference TRBV7-3 and TRBJ2-2): GAGVSQTPSNKVTEKGKYVELRCDPISGHTALYWYRQSLGQGPEFLIYFQGTGAADDSGLPNDRFFAVRPEGSVSTLKIQRTERGDSAVYLCASSSATSGRGGGELFFGEGSRLTVL.

Here the CDR3 reads CASTAQTNYGYTF. The CDR3 DNA reads as TGTGCCAGCACGGCACAGACTAACTATGGCTACACCTTC. V is TRBV6-1 and J is TRBJ1-2; D is uncertain. CDR3 length: 13 residues. Trimming pared 7 bases from V and 0 bases from J, leaving 9 bases between. CDR1 MNHNS and CDR2 SASEGT come from the germline V gene.

Worth noting for this clone: Other DNA sequences from this sample encode an identical CDR3 as well. The genes are TRBV6-5 and TRBJ1-4; D gene ambiguous. Germline values: CDR1 MNHEY, CDR2 SVGAGI. The ends were cut back, 2 bases at V and 8 bases at J, with 9 bases in the middle. The CDR3 runs to 13 residues. In DNA form, the CDR3 reads TGTGCCAGCAGTTACAGACCGAGGGAAAAACTGTTTTTT. Translated: CASSYRPREKLFF.

The chain employs TRBV2 and TRBJ2-7, with TRBD2 as a possible D gene (6 bases). The germline V gene encodes CDR1 SNHLY and CDR2 FYNNEI. V was trimmed by 1 base and J by 5 bases, leaving 12 bases between them. The CDR3 consists of 14 residues. The DNA of the CDR3 is TGTGCCAGCAGTGAAGGGCTAGCGTACCACGAGCAGTACTTC. The encoded protein is CASSEGLAYHEQYF.

The gene calls are TRBV7-9 and TRBJ2-7; possibly TRBD2 for D (8 bases). CDR3 length equals 15 residues. Germline V CDR1 and CDR2: SEHNR, FQNEAQ (reference sequence). V shed 5 bases and J shed 3 bases, with 17 bases lying between them. In DNA, the CDR3 is TGTGCCAGCAGCAAGGGGGCCAGCGGGAGCTACGAGCAGTACTTC. The encoded protein is CASSKGASGSYEQYF.

The rearrangement joins TRBV9 to TRBJ2-1, with TRBD2 as a possible D gene (6 bases). CDR3 length: 17 residues. With 1 base removed from V and 0 bases from J, the gap between germline ends came to 14 bases. Germline CDR1 SGDLS, CDR2 YYNGEE. CDR3 in DNA: TGTGCCAGCAGCGTATCCCGGCTAGCGAACTCCTACAATGAGCAGTTCTTC. This translates into CASSVSRLANSYNEQFF.

The table lists this clone with a count of one. The rearrangement links TRBV5-1 to TRBJ2-7; tentatively, D is TRBD1 or TRBD2 (5 bases each). This CDR3 is built from 16 residues. Germline V gene sequence: CDR1 SGHRS, CDR2 YFSETQ. Trimming removed 4 bases from V and 3 bases from J, with 20 bases in between. CDR3 sequence reads: CASSPRGAGSLYEQYF. The CDR3 nucleotides read TGCGCCAGCAGCCCCCGAGGGGCGGGTTCTCTCTACGAGCAGTACTTC. Looking up the rest from reference TRBV5-1 and TRBJ2-7 gives the full variable domain: KAGVTQTPRYLIKTRGQQVTLSCSPISGHRSVSWYQQTPGQGLQFLFEYFSETQRNKGNFPGRFSGRQFSNSRSEMNVSTLELGDSALYLCASSPRGAGSLYEQYFGPGTRLTVT.

This rearrangement joins TRBV28 to TRBJ2-1; 9 bases are shared with TRBD2. The CDR3 contains 16 residues. Losses at the gene ends were 6 bases for V and 0 bases for J; bases not matched to a gene: 6. Germline V gene sequence: CDR1 MDHEN, CDR2 SYDVKM. The DNA for the CDR3 is TGTGCCAGCAGAGGACTAGCGCCGGCCTCCTACAATGAGCAGTTCTTC. Protein sequence: CASRGLAPASYNEQFF.